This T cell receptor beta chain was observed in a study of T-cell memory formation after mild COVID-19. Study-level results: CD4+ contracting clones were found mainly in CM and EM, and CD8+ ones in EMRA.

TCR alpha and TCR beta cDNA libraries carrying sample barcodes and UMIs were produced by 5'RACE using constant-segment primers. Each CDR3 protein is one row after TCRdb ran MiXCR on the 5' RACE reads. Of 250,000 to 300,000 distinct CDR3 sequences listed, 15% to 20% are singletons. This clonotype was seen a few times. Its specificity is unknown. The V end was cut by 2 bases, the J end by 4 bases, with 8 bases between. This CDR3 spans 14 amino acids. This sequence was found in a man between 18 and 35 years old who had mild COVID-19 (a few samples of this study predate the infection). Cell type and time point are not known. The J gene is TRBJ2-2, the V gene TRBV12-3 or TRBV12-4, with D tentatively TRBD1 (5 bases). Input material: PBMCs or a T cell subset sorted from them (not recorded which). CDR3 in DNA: TGTGCCAGCAGTTTAAAGGGGCTCACCGGGGAGCTGTTTTTT. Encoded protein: CASSLKGLTGELFF.